The rows below give T cell receptor beta chains drawn from one sample of a study of technical replicates of blood from a few donors. Here immunoSEQ multiplex PCR was the method, and the copy in TCRdb shows in-frame clones only, minus some. The sample includes approximately 79,000 clones, more than 85% of them seen just once. Sequencing was carried out using T cells isolated from PBMCs. These receptor sequences come from a human donor in good health. CDR3s leave out the opening cysteine and the closing phenylalanine or tryptophan. The D gene is left open where the match is weak.

J gene,V gene,D gene,CDR3 protein
TRBJ1-5,TRBV28,-,ASSRTAINQPQH
TRBJ1-4,TRBV5-6,TRBD1,ASSSDRGPEKLF
TRBJ2-7,TRBV6-5,TRBD1,ASTREQGIYEQY
TRBJ1-3,TRBV5-4,TRBD1,ASSRQGSGDTIY
TRBJ2-2,TRBV9,TRBD2,ASSVERGGLTGELF
TRBJ2-3,TRBV19,-,ASRRGNTDTQY
TRBJ1-5,TRBV19,-,ASKGTPSNQPQH
TRBJ2-1,TRBV9,-,ASSPQQGSYNEQF
TRBJ2-3,TRBV6-4,TRBD2,ASSVSGRYTDTQY
TRBJ2-7,TRBV5-8,-,ASSLVAYYEQY
TRBJ2-7,TRBV10-3,-,AVLSAYEQY
TRBJ2-7,TRBV5-4,-,ASSYRDSYEQY
TRBJ2-7,TRBV5-4,TRBD1,ASSSGTGAYEQY
TRBJ1-1,TRBV10-3,TRBD1,AISEQGLPTEAF
TRBJ2-1,TRBV9,TRBD2,ASSVNSGRAIDEQF
TRBJ1-5,TRBV28,TRBD1,ASTQGARGNQPQH
-,TRBV7-9,-,ASRHNYYRARSYEQY
TRBJ1-1,TRBV9,TRBD1,ASSGPTTSTGINTEAF